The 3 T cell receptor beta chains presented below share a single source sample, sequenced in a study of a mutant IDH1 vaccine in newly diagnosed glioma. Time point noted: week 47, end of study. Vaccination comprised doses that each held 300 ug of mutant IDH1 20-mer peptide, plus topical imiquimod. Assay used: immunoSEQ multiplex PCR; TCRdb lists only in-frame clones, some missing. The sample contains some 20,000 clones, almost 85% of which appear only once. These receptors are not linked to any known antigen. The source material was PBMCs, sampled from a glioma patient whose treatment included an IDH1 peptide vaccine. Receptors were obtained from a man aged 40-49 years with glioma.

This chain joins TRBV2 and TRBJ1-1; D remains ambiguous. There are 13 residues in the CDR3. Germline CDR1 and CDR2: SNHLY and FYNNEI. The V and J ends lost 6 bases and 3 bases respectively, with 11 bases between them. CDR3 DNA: TGTGCCAGCAGGGACCAGGAGGACACTGAAGCTTTCTTT. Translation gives CASRDQEDTEAFF.

In DNA, the CDR3 is TGTGCCAGCAGCTTAGCGGGAGGGCCGATGGAGACCCAGTACTTC. Its protein product is CASSLAGGPMETQYF. The rearrangement links TRBV7-3 to TRBJ2-5, with 9 nucleotides matching TRBD2. Looked up from germline, CDR1 is SGHTA and CDR2 is FQGTGA. V shed 2 bases, J shed 5 bases, and the junction held 6 bases outside the gene matches. CDR3 length equals 15 residues.

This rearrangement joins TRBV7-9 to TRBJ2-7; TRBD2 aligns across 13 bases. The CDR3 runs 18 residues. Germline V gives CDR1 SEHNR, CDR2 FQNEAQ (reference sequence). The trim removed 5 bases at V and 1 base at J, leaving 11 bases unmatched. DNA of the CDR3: TGTGCCAGCAGCGCCGCGGGACTAGCGGGAATTAGGTCCTACGAGCAGTACTTC. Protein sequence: CASSAAGLAGIRSYEQYF.